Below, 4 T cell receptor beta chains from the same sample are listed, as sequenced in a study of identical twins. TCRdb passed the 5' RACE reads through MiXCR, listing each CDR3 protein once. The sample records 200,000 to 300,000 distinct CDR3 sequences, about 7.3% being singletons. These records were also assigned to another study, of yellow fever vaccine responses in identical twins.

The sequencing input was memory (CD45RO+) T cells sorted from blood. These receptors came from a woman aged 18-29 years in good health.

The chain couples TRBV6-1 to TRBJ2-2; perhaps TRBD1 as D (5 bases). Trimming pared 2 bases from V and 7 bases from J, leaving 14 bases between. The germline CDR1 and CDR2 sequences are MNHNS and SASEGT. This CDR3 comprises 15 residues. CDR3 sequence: CASSEFDSYGGELFF. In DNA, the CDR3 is TGTGCCAGCAGTGAATTCGACAGTTATGGCGGGGAGCTGTTTTTT.

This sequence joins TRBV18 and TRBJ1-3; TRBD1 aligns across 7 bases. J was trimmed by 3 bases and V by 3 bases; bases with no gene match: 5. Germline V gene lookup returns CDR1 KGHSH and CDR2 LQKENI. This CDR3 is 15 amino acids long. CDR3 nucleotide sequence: TGTGCCAGCTCACCGGGACAGACAATTGGAAACACCATATATTTT. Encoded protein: CASSPGQTIGNTIYF. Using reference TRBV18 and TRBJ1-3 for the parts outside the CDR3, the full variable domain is NAGVMQNPRHLVRRRGQEARLRCSPMKGHSHVYWYRQLPEEGLKFMVYLQKENIIDESGMPKERFSAEFPKEGPSILRIQQVVRGDSAAYFCASSPGQTIGNTIYFGEGSWLTVV.

The CDR3 reads CASSRTSERYNEQFF. CDR3 sequence (DNA): TGTGCCAGCAGCCGTACTAGCGAACGCTACAATGAGCAGTTCTTC. The chain combines TRBV28 with TRBJ2-1; 7 nucleotides match TRBD2. The length of the CDR3 is 15 residues. Trimming removed 6 bases from V and 3 bases from J; junction bases left unmatched: 8. In germline, CDR1 is MDHEN, CDR2 SYDVKM.

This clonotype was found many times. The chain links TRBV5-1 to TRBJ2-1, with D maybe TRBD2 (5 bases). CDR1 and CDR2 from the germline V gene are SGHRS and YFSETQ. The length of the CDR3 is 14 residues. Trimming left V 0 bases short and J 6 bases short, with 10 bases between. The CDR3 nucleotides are TGCGCCAGCAGCTTGGGGCAGGACTTCAATGAGCAGTTCTTC. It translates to CASSLGQDFNEQFF.